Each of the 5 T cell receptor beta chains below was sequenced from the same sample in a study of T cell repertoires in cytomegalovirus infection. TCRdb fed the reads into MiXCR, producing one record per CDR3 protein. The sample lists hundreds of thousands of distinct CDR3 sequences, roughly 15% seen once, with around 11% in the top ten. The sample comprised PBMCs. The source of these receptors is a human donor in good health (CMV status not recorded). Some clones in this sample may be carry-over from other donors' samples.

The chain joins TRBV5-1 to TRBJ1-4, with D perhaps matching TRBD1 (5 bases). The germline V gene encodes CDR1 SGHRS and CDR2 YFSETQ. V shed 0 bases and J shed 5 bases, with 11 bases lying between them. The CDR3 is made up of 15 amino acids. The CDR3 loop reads CASSLVPGLNEKLFF. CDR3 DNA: TGCGCCAGCAGCTTGGTACCAGGGCTGAATGAAAAACTGTTTTTT.

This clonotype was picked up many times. CDR3 in amino acids: CASSELGLGSSSYNEQFF. CDR3 DNA: TGTGCCAGCAGTGAATTGGGGCTGGGGAGCAGCTCCTACAATGAGCAGTTCTTC. The J gene is TRBJ2-1, the V gene TRBV6-1; D is possibly TRBD1 or TRBD2 (5 bases each). Trimming shortened V by 2 bases and J by 0 bases, and 17 bases separated the two germline ends. Germline CDR1 and CDR2: MNHNS and SASEGT. The CDR3 has 18 amino acids.

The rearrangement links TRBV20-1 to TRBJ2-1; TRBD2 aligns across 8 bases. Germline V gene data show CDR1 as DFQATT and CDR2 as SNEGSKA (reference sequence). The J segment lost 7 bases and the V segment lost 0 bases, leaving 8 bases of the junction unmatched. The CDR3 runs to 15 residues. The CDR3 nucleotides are TGCAGTGCTAGAGATTTTCGGGGGGGCCTAAATGAGCAGTTCTTC. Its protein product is CSARDFRGGLNEQFF.

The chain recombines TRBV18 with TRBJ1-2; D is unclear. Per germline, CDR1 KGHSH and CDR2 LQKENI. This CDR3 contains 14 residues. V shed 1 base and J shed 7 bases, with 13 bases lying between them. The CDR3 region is CASSPRLEESGYTF. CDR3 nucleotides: TGTGCCAGCTCACCACGTCTCGAGGAGTCTGGCTACACCTTC.

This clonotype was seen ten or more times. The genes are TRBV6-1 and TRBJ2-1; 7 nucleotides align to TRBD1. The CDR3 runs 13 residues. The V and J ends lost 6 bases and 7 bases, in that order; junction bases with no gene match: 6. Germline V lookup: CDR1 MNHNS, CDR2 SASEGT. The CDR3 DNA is TGTGCCAGCAGCCCACCGGGACAGAATGAGCAGTTCTTC. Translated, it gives CASSPPGQNEQFF.